Below, one TCR beta chain is given with its context. This record belongs to a study of control samples from healthy donors and cancer patients. Sequencing was performed with immunoSEQ multiplex PCR; in TCRdb, only in-frame clones are kept and a portion is missing. The sample holds 9,500 to 15,000 clones, 85% to 90% seen once. This CDR3 has 14 amino acids. CDR1 and CDR2 (germline): LNHDA, SQIVND (reference sequence). Trimming took 3 bases from V and 11 from J; bases not matched to a gene: 9. The receptor was derived from a male donor with melanoma. The sequencing input was formalin-fixed, paraffin-embedded tissue. The chain couples TRBV19 to TRBJ1-5, with 8 nucleotides matching TRBD1. The CDR3, as DNA: TGTGCCAGTAGTATGAGGACAGGGATCATGTCCCAGCATTTT. Translated: CASSMRTGIMSQHF.